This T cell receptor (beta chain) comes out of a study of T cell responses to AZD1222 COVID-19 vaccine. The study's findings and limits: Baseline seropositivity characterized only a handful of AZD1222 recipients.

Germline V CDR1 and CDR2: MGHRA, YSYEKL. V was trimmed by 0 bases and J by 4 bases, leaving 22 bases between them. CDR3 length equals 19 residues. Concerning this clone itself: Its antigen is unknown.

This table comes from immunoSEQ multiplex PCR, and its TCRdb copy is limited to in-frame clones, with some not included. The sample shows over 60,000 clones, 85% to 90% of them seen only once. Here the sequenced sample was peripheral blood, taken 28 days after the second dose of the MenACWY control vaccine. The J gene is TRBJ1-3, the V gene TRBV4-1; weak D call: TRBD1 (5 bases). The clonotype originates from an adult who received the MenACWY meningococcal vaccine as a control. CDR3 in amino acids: CASSQEAGRSSRRGNTIYF. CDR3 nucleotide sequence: TGCGCCAGCAGCCAAGAGGCAGGGAGAAGTTCACGGCGGGGAAACACCATATATTTT.